The 12 T cell receptor beta chains below were found in one sample sequenced in a study of T cell responses to AZD1222 COVID-19 vaccine. Using immunoSEQ multiplex PCR, the repertoire was profiled, and TCRdb retains in-frame clones only, with some absent. Counted here are more than 95,000 clones, about 90% occurring once; the ten biggest clones make up more than 4%. This material consisted of peripheral blood, taken on day 0 of AZD1222 vaccination. Receptor source: an adult in good health.

The chain uses TRBV4-1 and TRBJ1-5; 9 nucleotides line up with TRBD1. The CDR3 has 15 amino acids. V was pared by 1 base and J by 2 bases, with 0 bases of the junction left unmatched. Germline V CDR1 and CDR2: MGHRA, YSYEKL. The CDR3, as DNA: TGCGCCAGCAGCCAAGGGGACAGGGGCAATCAGCCCCAGCATTTT. Its translation: CASSQGDRGNQPQHF.

This chain connects TRBV19 to TRBJ2-5; the D gene is possibly TRBD1 (7 bases). This CDR3 contains 17 residues. Germline V lookup: CDR1 LNHDA, CDR2 SQIVND (reference sequence). Trimming shortened V by 0 bases and J by 3 bases, and 17 bases separated the two germline ends. CDR3 coding DNA: TGTGCCAGTAGTATAGATCTTGGTGTCAGGGGGGAAGAGACCCAGTACTTC. Translation gives CASSIDLGVRGEETQYF.

This rearrangement joins TRBV6-6 to TRBJ2-1, with D perhaps being TRBD1 or TRBD2 (5 bases each). Germline V gives CDR1 MNHNY, CDR2 SVGAGI (reference sequence). The CDR3 covers 16 residues. Trimming took off 2 bases at V and 0 bases at J, with 11 bases between the two ends. The CDR3: CASSYKSGTSYNEQFF. CDR3 sequence (DNA): TGTGCCAGCAGTTACAAGTCGGGGACCTCCTACAATGAGCAGTTCTTC.

This sequence joins TRBV5-1 and TRBJ1-5; D is undetermined. The CDR3 totals 13 residues. The germline V gene has CDR1 SGHRS and CDR2 YFSETQ. Between the trimmed V and J ends, which lost 2 bases and 3 bases, there was a span of 6 bases. CDR3 sequence reads: CASSFGNNQPQHF. CDR3 sequence (DNA): TGCGCCAGCAGCTTCGGCAACAATCAGCCCCAGCATTTT.

This rearrangement joins TRBV19 to TRBJ2-7; 9 bases align to TRBD1. The J segment lost 0 bases and the V segment lost 10 bases, leaving 10 bases of the junction unmatched. CDR3 size: 15 residues. Per the germline V gene, CDR1 is LNHDA and CDR2 is SQIVND (reference sequence). The CDR3 sequence: CATGPGGQGSYEQYF. In nucleotides, the CDR3 is TGTGCCACCGGGCCGGGGGGACAGGGCTCCTACGAGCAGTACTTC.

The rearrangement uses TRBV7-2 and TRBJ2-1; 9 bases match TRBD1. Germline V CDR1 and CDR2: SGHTA, FQGNSA. The CDR3 extends over 18 amino acids. The ends lost 1 base at V and 2 bases at J; junction bases unmatched: 9. The CDR3 nucleotides read TGTGCCAGCAGCTTAGTCCCCTTCGGGACAGGGCCCTACAATGAGCAGTTCTTC. This gives the protein CASSLVPFGTGPYNEQFF.

The chain combines TRBV28 with TRBJ1-1; a weak D match, TRBD1 (6 bases). The CDR3 runs to 14 residues. Germline-derived CDR1 and CDR2 are MDHEN and SYDVKM. Between the trimmed V and J ends, which lost 6 bases and 7 bases, there was a span of 18 bases. The chain's CDR3 is CASRQGGSGGEAFF. For the CDR3, the DNA is TGTGCCAGCAGACAGGGAGGGTCAGGAGGTGAAGCTTTCTTT.

The chain recombines TRBV27 with TRBJ1-5; 7 bases match TRBD1. This CDR3 has 17 residues. After removal of 2 bases from V and 7 bases from J, the junction contained 14 bases not matched to a gene. In germline, CDR1 is MNHEY, CDR2 SMNVEV (reference sequence). The chain's CDR3 is CASSLRKTGTERQPQHF. The CDR3 bases are TGTGCCAGCAGTTTACGGAAAACCGGGACAGAAAGGCAGCCCCAGCATTTT.

The chain recombines TRBV12-3 or TRBV12-4 with TRBJ1-1; D uncertain. The CDR3 runs 12 residues. V dropped 4 bases and J dropped 6 bases, with 9 bases sitting between them. The CDR3 spells CASSYMAAEAFF. The DNA of the CDR3 is TGTGCCAGCAGTTATATGGCGGCTGAAGCTTTCTTT.

The chain joins TRBV18 to TRBJ2-7, with TRBD1 matching 11 bases. V shed 2 bases and J 1 base; nucleotides not matched to a gene: 13. This CDR3 region has 19 residues. CDR1 is KGHSH, CDR2 LQKENI, per germline. CDR3 DNA: TGTGCCAGCTCACCAACGCCAACAGGGGGGACAGGGGGTTCCTACGAGCAGTACTTC. Translating gives CASSPTPTGGTGGSYEQYF.

This clone was detected only once. This chain joins TRBV18 and TRBJ2-7; 12 nucleotides match TRBD1. Trimming at V came to 5 bases and at J to 4 bases, leaving 12 bases not matched to a gene. This CDR3 contains 17 residues. CDR1 and CDR2 from the germline V gene are KGHSH and LQKENI. The CDR3 DNA sequence: TGTGCCAGCTCATATGGGACCGGGACAGGGGGCGGATACGAGCAGTACTTC. Its protein is CASSYGTGTGGGYEQYF.

This clone was observed a single time. CDR3 nucleotide sequence: TGTGCCAGCAGTTTGAACAGCTACGAGCAGTACTTC. This gives the protein CASSLNSYEQYF. The chain carries TRBV28 and TRBJ2-7; D not certain. Trimming stripped 3 bases from V and 3 bases from J, with 6 bases between. This CDR3 spans 12 amino acids. The germline V gene encodes CDR1 MDHEN and CDR2 SYDVKM.